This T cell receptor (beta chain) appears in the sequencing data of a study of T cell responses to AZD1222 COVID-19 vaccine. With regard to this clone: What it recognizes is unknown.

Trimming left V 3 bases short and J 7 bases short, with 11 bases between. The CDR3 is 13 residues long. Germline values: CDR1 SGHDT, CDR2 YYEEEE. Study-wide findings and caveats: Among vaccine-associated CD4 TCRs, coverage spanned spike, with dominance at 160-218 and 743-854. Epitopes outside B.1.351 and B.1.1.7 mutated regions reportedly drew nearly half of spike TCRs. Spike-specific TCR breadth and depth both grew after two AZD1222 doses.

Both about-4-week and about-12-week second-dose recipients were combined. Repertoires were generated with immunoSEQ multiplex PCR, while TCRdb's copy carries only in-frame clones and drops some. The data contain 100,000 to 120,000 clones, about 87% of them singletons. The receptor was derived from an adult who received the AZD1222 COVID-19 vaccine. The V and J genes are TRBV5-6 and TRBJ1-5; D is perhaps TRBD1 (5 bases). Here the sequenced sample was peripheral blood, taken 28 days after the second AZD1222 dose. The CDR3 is CASSSGQTQPQHF. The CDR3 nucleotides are TGTGCCAGCAGCTCCGGACAAACCCAGCCCCAGCATTTT.